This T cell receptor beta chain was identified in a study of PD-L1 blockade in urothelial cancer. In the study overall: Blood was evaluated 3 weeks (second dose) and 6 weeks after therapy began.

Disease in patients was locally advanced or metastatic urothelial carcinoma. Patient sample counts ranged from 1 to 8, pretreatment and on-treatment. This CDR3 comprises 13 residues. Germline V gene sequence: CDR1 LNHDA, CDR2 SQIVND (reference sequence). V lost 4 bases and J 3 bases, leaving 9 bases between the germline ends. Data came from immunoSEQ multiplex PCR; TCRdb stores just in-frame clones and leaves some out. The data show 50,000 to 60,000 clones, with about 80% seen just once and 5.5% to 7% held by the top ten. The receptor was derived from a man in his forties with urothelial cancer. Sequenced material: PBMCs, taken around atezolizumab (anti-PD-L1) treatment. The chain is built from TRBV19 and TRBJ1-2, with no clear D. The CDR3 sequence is CASSTGGHYGYTF. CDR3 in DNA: TGTGCCAGTAGTACCGGAGGGCACTATGGCTACACCTTC.